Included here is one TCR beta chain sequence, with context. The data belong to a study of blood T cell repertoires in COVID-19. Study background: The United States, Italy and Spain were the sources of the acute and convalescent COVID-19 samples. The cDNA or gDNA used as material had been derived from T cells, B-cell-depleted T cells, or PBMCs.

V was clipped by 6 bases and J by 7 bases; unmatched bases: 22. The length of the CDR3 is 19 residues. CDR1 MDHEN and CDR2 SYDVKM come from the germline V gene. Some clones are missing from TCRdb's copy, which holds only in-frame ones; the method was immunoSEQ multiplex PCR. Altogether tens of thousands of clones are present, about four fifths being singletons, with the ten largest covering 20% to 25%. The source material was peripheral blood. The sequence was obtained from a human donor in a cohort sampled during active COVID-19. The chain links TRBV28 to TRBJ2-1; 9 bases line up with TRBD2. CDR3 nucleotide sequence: TGTGCCAGCAGCTCGATTGATGGGTTGACCCGCGGGGGGGGGAATGAGCAGTTCTTC. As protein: CASSSIDGLTRGGGNEQFF.